One TCR beta chain is described in this entry. Antigen: not known. The data were obtained in a study of shared clonotypes between healthy human individuals. Study-level background: The donors, two women and a few men, were aged 18 to 49. Study-wide results and limits: Richness estimates generally favored naive over memory subsets. Approximately 5.3% was the fraction of naive CD4 clonotypes found shared across several donors.

The naive CD8 subset, CD45RO-negative cells positively selected for CCR7, excluded terminally differentiated effector memory CD45RA+ cells. Replicate PCRs for sorted subsets used about 200 ng DNA; this equaled about 30,000 T cell genomes. Method: immunoSEQ multiplex PCR; TCRdb's copy keeps in-frame clones and lacks some. The table lists about 2.1 million clones, just over 90% of them singletons, with 1.5% to 2% in the top ten. The trim removed 4 bases at V and 0 bases at J, leaving 8 bases unmatched. Germline CDR1 and CDR2: SEHNR and FQNEAQ (reference sequence). The CDR3 runs 17 residues. This sequence was found in a man between 18 and 35 years old in good health. Some clones in this sample may be carry-over from other donors' samples. The specimen sequenced was naive CD8+ T cells from PBMCs. The chain couples TRBV7-9 to TRBJ2-1, with 8 bases that match TRBD2. The CDR3 is CASSSSQAGVSYNEQFF. CDR3 DNA: TGTGCCAGCAGCTCCTCACAAGCGGGAGTCTCCTACAATGAGCAGTTCTTC. Full variable domain (remainder filled in from reference TRBV7-9 and TRBJ2-1): DTGVSQNPRHKITKRGQNVTFRCDPISEHNRLYWYRQTLGQGPEFLTYFQNEAQLEKSRLLSDRFSAERPKGSFSTLEIQRTEQGDSAMYLCASSSSQAGVSYNEQFFGPGTRLTVL.